Shown below are 18 T cell receptor beta chains from a single sample sequenced in a study of CD8 T cells in ankylosing spondylitis. MiXCR was run by TCRdb on the 5' RACE reads, yielding one entry per CDR3 protein. This sample has a few hundred thousand distinct CDR3 sequences, with roughly a tenth found just once. The sample was blood, either unsorted or a sorted T cell fraction (not recorded which). The receptors here all came from a male donor with ankylosing spondylitis or in good health (not recorded which).

The V and J genes are TRBV7-8 and TRBJ2-7; no clear D gene. Between the trimmed V and J ends, which lost 4 bases and 3 bases, there was a span of 16 bases. Germline-derived CDR1 and CDR2 are SGHVS and FQNEAQ. The length of the CDR3 is 15 residues. CDR3 region: CASSSPGPILYEQYF. The CDR3 DNA reads as TGTGCCAGCAGCTCCCCCGGACCGATACTCTACGAGCAGTACTTC. The whole variable domain, filled in from reference TRBV7-8 and TRBJ2-7, reads GAGVSQSPRYKVAKRGQDVALRCDPISGHVSLFWYQQALGQGPEFLTYFQNEAQLDKSGLPSDRFFAERPEGSVSTLKIQRTQQEDSAVYLCASSSPGPILYEQYFGPGTRLTVT.

This clonotype was seen a handful of times. Because it lacks the conserved phenylalanine or tryptophan at the end, this CDR3 is likely a read error. It is unclear where the CDR3 begins or ends on the DNA, so no DNA is shown, and the CDR3 is as TCRdb lists it. The genes are TRBV5-6 and TRBJ2-1; the table's D call, TRBD2, has no DNA check behind it. From its first to its last residue, the CDR3 has 14 amino acids. CDR1 is SGHDT and CDR2 is YYEEEE in the germline V gene. CDR3 residues: CASRTRSGGTSRFA.

This clonotype qualifies as medium-sized (0.01 to 0.1%). The rearrangement links TRBV5-1 to TRBJ2-7; 7 bases fit TRBD1. The CDR3 runs 16 residues. V lost 4 bases to trimming and J lost 2 bases; unmatched junction nucleotides: 12. The germline gives CDR1 SGHRS, CDR2 YFSETQ. CDR3 loop: CASSPPAGGSAYEQYF. DNA of the CDR3: TGCGCCAGCAGCCCCCCCGCAGGGGGAAGTGCCTACGAGCAGTACTTC.

In its sample, this clonotype is medium-sized (0.01 to 0.1%). The chain carries TRBV20-1 and TRBJ2-1; 9 bases map to TRBD2. The CDR3 covers 14 residues. J lost 4 bases, V lost 5 bases, and 6 bases had no gene match. CDR1 DFQATT and CDR2 SNEGSKA come from the germline V gene (reference sequence). CDR3 sequence (DNA): TGCAGTGCTCCTCTAGCGGGACCTTACAATGAGCAGTTCTTC. It translates to CSAPLAGPYNEQFF.

This rearrangement joins TRBV5-1 to TRBJ2-2, with D unclear. Germline values: CDR1 SGHRS, CDR2 YFSETQ. The length of the CDR3 is 13 residues. V was pared by 0 bases and J by 4 bases, with 4 bases between. CDR3 bases: TGCGCCAGCAGCTTGGAGGCCACCGGGGAGCTGTTTTTT. It encodes CASSLEATGELFF. The entire variable domain, with the rest obtained from reference TRBV5-1 and TRBJ2-2, is as follows: KAGVTQTPRYLIKTRGQQVTLSCSPISGHRSVSWYQQTPGQGLQFLFEYFSETQRNKGNFPGRFSGRQFSNSRSEMNVSTLELGDSALYLCASSLEATGELFFGEGSRLTVL.

This clonotype was seen many times. The chain combines TRBV20-1 with TRBJ2-7; D unclear. Germline loops: CDR1 DFQATT, CDR2 SNEGSKA (reference sequence). The CDR3 is 15 amino acids. The V end was cut by 3 bases, the J end by 0 bases, with 15 bases between. CDR3 nucleotide sequence: TGCAGTGCTAGGGGCGTCAGCTCAGACTCCTACGAGCAGTACTTC. Translating it yields CSARGVSSDSYEQYF.

This clonotype was seen at least ten times. The chain couples TRBV12-3 or TRBV12-4 to TRBJ1-2, with unresolved D. CDR3 length: 14 residues. V lost 3 bases to trimming and J lost 7 bases, with 15 bases between them. CDR3 nucleotides: TGTGCCAGCAGTTTCGGGCAGACCTCTGGTGGCTACACCTTC. Translated, it gives CASSFGQTSGGYTF.

The rearrangement uses TRBV29-1 and TRBJ1-1; TRBD1 might be the D (5 bases). Germline loops: CDR1 SQVTM, CDR2 ANQGSEA. The CDR3 loop spans 14 amino acids. V lost 4 bases, J lost 7 bases, and 19 bases lay in between. DNA for the CDR3: TGCAGCGTTGTAGGGGACCCGGCGGTGGGTGAAGCTTTCTTT. Translating gives CSVVGDPAVGEAFF. Full variable domain (outside the CDR3, taken from reference TRBV29-1 and TRBJ1-1): SAVISQKPSRDICQRGTSLTIQCQVDSQVTMMFWYRQQPGQSLTLIATANQGSEATYESGFVIDKFPISRPNLTFSTLTVSNMSPEDSSIYLCSVVGDPAVGEAFFGQGTRLTVV.

V gene TRBV18 combines with J gene TRBJ1-6; D may be TRBD1 (5 bases). This CDR3 is 13 amino acids long. CDR1 KGHSH and CDR2 LQKENI come from the germline V gene. V gave up 1 base and J gave up 16 bases, with 14 bases separating them. CDR3 sequence reads: CASSPLDSVELHF. CDR3 sequence (DNA): TGTGCCAGCTCACCACTAGACAGTGTAGAACTCCACTTT.

With regard to this clonotype: Just one base apart from a much larger clone, this may be a read error. The chain has TRBV24-1 and TRBJ2-1, with no clear D. The CDR3 has 12 amino acids. V lost 4 bases and J 3 bases, leaving 3 bases between the germline ends. Germline loops: CDR1 KGHDR, CDR2 SFDVKD. The CDR3: CATSEVYNEQFF. The CDR3 bases are TGTGCCACCAGTGAGGTCTACAATGAGCAGTTCTTC.

This clonotype has only a few counts. This rearrangement joins TRBV29-1 to TRBJ1-2; D is unresolved. V shed 2 bases and J shed 4 bases, with 8 bases lying between them. CDR1 and CDR2 from the germline V gene are SQVTM and ANQGSEA. There are 12 residues in the CDR3. CDR3: CSVEFQFYGYTF. The DNA of the CDR3 is TGCAGCGTTGAATTCCAGTTCTATGGCTACACCTTC. Looking up the rest from reference TRBV29-1 and TRBJ1-2 gives the full variable domain: SAVISQKPSRDICQRGTSLTIQCQVDSQVTMMFWYRQQPGQSLTLIATANQGSEATYESGFVIDKFPISRPNLTFSTLTVSNMSPEDSSIYLCSVEFQFYGYTFGSGTRLTVV.

This clonotype appeared many times. V usage is TRBV5-1 and J usage is TRBJ1-4; the match to TRBD1 covers 7 bases. The CDR3 spans 13 residues. The germline CDR1 and CDR2 sequences are SGHRS and YFSETQ. V shed 7 bases and J 4 bases; nucleotides not matched to a gene: 4. In DNA form, the CDR3 reads TGCGCCAGCGCCACAGGGGATAATGAAAAACTGTTTTTT. Translation gives CASATGDNEKLFF.

This clonotype was seen ten or more times. The chain joins TRBV12-3 or TRBV12-4 to TRBJ1-1; perhaps TRBD1 as D (5 bases). V lost 6 bases, J lost 1 base, and 12 bases lay in between. This CDR3 spans 14 amino acids. The CDR3 DNA sequence: TGTGCCAGCAGAAGTGGGACGGCGAACACTGAAGCTTTCTTT. Encoded protein: CASRSGTANTEAFF.

This rearrangement joins TRBV9 to TRBJ2-1, with D hard to call. The CDR3 is 15 residues long. In germline, CDR1 is SGDLS, CDR2 YYNGEE. Trimming pared 0 bases from V and 3 bases from J, leaving 10 bases between. The CDR3 is CASSVGWPVYNEQFF. CDR3 nucleotides: TGTGCCAGCAGCGTAGGATGGCCGGTCTACAATGAGCAGTTCTTC.

There are many counts of this clonotype. This chain uses TRBV5-1 with TRBJ1-1, with no clear D. CDR1 is SGHRS, CDR2 YFSETQ, per germline. The CDR3 length is 13 residues. V shed 3 bases and J shed 0 bases, with 6 bases lying between them. The DNA of the CDR3 is TGCGCCAGCAGCTCTTCTATGAACACTGAAGCTTTCTTT. Translating gives CASSSSMNTEAFF.

This clonotype has ten or more counts. The CDR3 is CASSGGTTVTDTQYF. CDR3 in DNA: TGCGCCAGCAGCGGCGGGACTACCGTCACAGATACGCAGTATTTT. V is TRBV5-1 and J is TRBJ2-3, with 7 bases that match TRBD2. Germline assignment: CDR1 SGHRS and CDR2 YFSETQ. With V trimmed by 4 bases and J by 2 bases, 7 bases remained unmatched. The CDR3 is made up of 15 amino acids.

This clonotype was found once. The CDR3 is CASSLAELKTQYF. CDR3 nucleotide sequence: TGTGCCAGCAGTTTAGCCGAACTTAAGACCCAGTACTTC. This chain links TRBV12-3 or TRBV12-4 with TRBJ2-5; no reliable D call. The CDR3 is made up of 13 amino acids. Between the trimmed V and J ends, which lost 0 bases and 6 bases, there was a span of 8 bases.

About this clonotype itself: Possible read error: a much larger clone is one base away. This rearrangement joins TRBV12-3 or TRBV12-4 to TRBJ1-2; a possible D gene is TRBD1 (6 bases). This CDR3 is 13 amino acids long. The V end was cut by 6 bases, the J end by 12 bases, with 20 bases between. CDR3 residues: CASSPSQGGQDTF. In DNA, the CDR3 is TGTGCCAGCAGCCCTTCCCAAGGGGGGCAGGACACCTTC.